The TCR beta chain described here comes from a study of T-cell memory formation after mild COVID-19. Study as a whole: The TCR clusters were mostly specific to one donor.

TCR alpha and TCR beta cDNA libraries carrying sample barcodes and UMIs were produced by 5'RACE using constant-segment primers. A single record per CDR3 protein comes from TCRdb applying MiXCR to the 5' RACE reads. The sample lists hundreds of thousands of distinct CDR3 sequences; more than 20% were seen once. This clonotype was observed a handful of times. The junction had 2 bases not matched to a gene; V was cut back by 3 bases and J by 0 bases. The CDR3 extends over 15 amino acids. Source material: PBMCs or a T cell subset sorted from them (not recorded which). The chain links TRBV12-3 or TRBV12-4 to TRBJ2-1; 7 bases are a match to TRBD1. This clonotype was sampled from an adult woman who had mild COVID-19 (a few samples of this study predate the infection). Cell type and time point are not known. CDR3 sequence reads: CASSLTGNSYNEQFF. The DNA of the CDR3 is TGTGCCAGCAGTTTGACAGGGAACTCCTACAATGAGCAGTTCTTC.